The 11 T cell receptor beta chains below all came from one sample that was sequenced in a study of blood T cell repertoires in COVID-19. Data came from immunoSEQ multiplex PCR; TCRdb stores just in-frame clones and leaves some out. This sample has about 140,000 clones, with approximately 80% found just once. The material sequenced was peripheral blood. These receptors came from a man aged 50 or older with acute or convalescent COVID-19.

This CDR3 is CASSPGQGTMDTIYF. The CDR3 DNA sequence: TGTGCCAGCAGCCCGGGACAGGGTACGATGGACACCATATATTTT. The genes are TRBV11-2 and TRBJ1-3; the match to TRBD1 covers 9 bases. V lost 5 bases to trimming and J lost 8 bases; unmatched junction nucleotides: 10. This CDR3 comprises 15 residues. Germline lookup yields CDR1 SGHAT and CDR2 FQNNGV.

V gene TRBV21-1 combines with J gene TRBJ1-4. TRBV21-1 is deemed a pseudogene. This CDR3 is 14 amino acids long. The DNA for the CDR3 is TGTGCCAGCAGCAAAGGGAGACTTAAGGAAAAACTGTTTTTT. Residues: CASSKGRLKEKLFF.

In this sample, this clone turned up once. V gene TRBV6-2 or TRBV6-3 combines with J gene TRBJ2-7; maybe TRBD1 (6 bases). CDR3 length: 15 residues. Germline V gives CDR1 MNHEY, CDR2 SVGEGT. Trimming stripped 5 bases from V and 3 bases from J, with 17 bases between. CDR3 DNA sequence: TGTGCCAGCAGTACCCTACAGGGTCCTCGCTACGAGCAGTACTTC. As protein: CASSTLQGPRYEQYF.

The J gene is TRBJ2-5, the V gene TRBV5-1; 8 bases agree with TRBD2. With 1 base clipped from V and 1 base from J, the junction kept 3 bases outside the gene matches. The CDR3 contains 15 residues. Per the germline V gene, CDR1 is SGHRS and CDR2 is YFSETQ. CDR3 region: CASSLISGGQETQYF. The CDR3, as DNA: TGCGCCAGCAGCTTGATAAGCGGGGGCCAAGAGACCCAGTACTTC.

The rearrangement uses TRBV7-3 and TRBJ1-2; no firm D call. V lost 2 bases and J lost 2, with 18 bases in between. Germline loops: CDR1 SGHTA, CDR2 FQGTGA. The CDR3 loop spans 17 amino acids. The CDR3 sequence: CASSLQSGPAANYGYTF. The CDR3 DNA reads as TGTGCCAGCAGCTTACAGTCTGGTCCAGCGGCCAACTATGGCTACACCTTC.

The chain links TRBV4-1 to TRBJ2-5; no clear D. Trimming took 0 bases from V and 5 from J, leaving 13 bases between them. Germline CDR1 is MGHRA and CDR2 is YSYEKL. CDR3 size: 15 residues. CDR3 in DNA: TGCGCCAGCAGCCAAGAATTCAGAGGAGATGAGACCCAGTACTTC. Its protein product is CASSQEFRGDETQYF.

The chain is built from TRBV7-2 and TRBJ2-1; 12 bases are shared with TRBD2. In germline, CDR1 is SGHTA, CDR2 FQGNSA. This CDR3 spans 18 amino acids. Trimming cost V 2 bases and J 9 bases; bases outside gene matches: 14. The CDR3 bases are TGTGCCAGCAGCTTAACATTGCTAGCGGGGGGGCTTAACGGTGAGCAGTTCTTC. Amino acids: CASSLTLLAGGLNGEQFF. Filled out from reference TRBV7-2 and TRBJ2-1, the complete variable domain reads GAGVSQSPSNKVTEKGKDVELRCDPISGHTALYWYRQSLGQGLEFLIYFQGNSAPDKSGLPSDRFSAERTGGSVSTLTIQRTQQEDSAVYLCASSLTLLAGGLNGEQFFGPGTRLTVL.

This clone has a count of ten or more. The same CDR3 also results from other DNA sequences found in this sample. The rearrangement links TRBV15 to TRBJ2-5; the D is unclear. The CDR3 extends over 13 amino acids. Germline V CDR1 and CDR2: LNHNV, YYDKDF (reference sequence). V lost 3 bases to trimming and J lost 5 bases, with 10 bases between them. This chain's CDR3 is CATSRALLETQYF. The CDR3 nucleotides are TGTGCCACCAGCAGGGCTCTCTTGGAGACCCAGTACTTC.

The chain combines TRBV30 with TRBJ2-1, with 7 bases that match TRBD2. The junction had 21 bases not matched to a gene; V was cut back by 0 bases and J by 13 bases. The CDR3 sequence is 17 residues long. From germline, CDR1 is GTSNPN and CDR2 SVGIG (reference sequence). CDR3 DNA: TGTGCCTGGAGTGTCACCCTTGGACGGGAAAAGCGGGGAAATCAGTTCTTC. It is translated as CAWSVTLGREKRGNQFF.

This clone turned up a few times. The rearrangement uses TRBV10-1 and TRBJ1-6; D gene uncertain. This CDR3 has 14 amino acids. Germline values: CDR1 WNHNN, CDR2 SYGVQD (reference sequence). Trimming took off 1 base at V and 8 bases at J, with 9 bases between the two ends. The CDR3 loop is CASSEWATDSPLHF. As DNA, the CDR3 is TGCGCCAGCAGTGAGTGGGCTACGGATTCACCCCTCCACTTT.

The chain uses TRBV10-3 and TRBJ2-4; 12 bases match TRBD2. V was clipped by 6 bases and J by 10 bases; unmatched bases: 7. The CDR3 is made up of 14 amino acids. Germline V gene lookup returns CDR1 ENHRY and CDR2 SYGVKD. This chain's CDR3 is CAISSIGLAGIQYF. DNA of the CDR3: TGTGCCATCAGCAGCATAGGACTAGCGGGAATTCAGTACTTC.